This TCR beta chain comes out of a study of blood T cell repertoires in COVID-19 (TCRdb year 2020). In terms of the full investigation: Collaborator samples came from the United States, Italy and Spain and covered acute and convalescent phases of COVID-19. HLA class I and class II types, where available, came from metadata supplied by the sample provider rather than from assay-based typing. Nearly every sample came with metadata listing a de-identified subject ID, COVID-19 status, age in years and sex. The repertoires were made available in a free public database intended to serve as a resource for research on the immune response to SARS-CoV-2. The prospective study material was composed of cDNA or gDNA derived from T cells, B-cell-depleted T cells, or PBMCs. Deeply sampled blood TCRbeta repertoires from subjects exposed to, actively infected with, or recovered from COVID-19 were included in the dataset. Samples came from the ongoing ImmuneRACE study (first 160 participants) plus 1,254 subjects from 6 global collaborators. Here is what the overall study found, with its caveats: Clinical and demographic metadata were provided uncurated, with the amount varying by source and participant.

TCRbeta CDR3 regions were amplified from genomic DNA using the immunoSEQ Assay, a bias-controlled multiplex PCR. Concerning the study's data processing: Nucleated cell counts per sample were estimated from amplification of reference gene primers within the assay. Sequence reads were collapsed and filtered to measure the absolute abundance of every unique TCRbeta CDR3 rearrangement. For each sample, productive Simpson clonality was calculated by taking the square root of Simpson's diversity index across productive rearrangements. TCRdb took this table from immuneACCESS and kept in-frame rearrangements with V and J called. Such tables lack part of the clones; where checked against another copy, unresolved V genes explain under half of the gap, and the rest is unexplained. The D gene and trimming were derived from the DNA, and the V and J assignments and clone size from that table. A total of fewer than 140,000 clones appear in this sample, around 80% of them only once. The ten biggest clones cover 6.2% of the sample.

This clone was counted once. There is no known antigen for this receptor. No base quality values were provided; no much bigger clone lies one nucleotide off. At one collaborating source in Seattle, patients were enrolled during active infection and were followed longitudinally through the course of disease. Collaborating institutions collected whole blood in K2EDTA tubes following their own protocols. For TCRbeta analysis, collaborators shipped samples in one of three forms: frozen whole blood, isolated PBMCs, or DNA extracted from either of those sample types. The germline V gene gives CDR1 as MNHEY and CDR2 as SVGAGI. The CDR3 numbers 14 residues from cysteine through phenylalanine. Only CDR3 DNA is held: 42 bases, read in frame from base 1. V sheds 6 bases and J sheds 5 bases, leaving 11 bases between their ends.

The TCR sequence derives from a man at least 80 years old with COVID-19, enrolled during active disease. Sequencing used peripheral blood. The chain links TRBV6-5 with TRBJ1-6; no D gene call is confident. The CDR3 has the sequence CASRMRRDNSPLHF. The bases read TGTGCCAGCAGGATGAGACGGGATAATTCACCCCTCCACTTT.